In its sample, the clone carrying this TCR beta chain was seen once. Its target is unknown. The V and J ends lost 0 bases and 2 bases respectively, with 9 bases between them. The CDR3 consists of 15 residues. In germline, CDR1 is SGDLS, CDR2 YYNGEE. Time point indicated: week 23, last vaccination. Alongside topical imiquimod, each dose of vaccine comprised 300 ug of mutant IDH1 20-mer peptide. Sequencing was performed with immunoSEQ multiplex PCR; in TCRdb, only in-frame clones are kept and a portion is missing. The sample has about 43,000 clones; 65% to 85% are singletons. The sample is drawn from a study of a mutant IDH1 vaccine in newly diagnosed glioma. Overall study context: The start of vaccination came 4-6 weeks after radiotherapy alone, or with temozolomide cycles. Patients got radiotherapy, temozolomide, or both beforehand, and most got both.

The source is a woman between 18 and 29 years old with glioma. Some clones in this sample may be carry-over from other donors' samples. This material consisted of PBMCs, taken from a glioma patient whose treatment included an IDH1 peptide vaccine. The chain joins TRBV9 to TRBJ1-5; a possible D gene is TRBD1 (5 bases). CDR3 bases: TGTGCCAGCAGCGTAGACGTGGGACGCAATCAGCCCCAGCATTTT. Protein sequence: CASSVDVGRNQPQHF. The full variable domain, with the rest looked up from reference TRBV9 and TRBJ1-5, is DSGVTQTPKHLITATGQRVTLRCSPRSGDLSVYWYQQSLDQGLQFLIQYYNGEERAKGNILERFSAQQFPDLHSELNLSSLELGDSALYFCASSVDVGRNQPQHFGDGTRLSIL.